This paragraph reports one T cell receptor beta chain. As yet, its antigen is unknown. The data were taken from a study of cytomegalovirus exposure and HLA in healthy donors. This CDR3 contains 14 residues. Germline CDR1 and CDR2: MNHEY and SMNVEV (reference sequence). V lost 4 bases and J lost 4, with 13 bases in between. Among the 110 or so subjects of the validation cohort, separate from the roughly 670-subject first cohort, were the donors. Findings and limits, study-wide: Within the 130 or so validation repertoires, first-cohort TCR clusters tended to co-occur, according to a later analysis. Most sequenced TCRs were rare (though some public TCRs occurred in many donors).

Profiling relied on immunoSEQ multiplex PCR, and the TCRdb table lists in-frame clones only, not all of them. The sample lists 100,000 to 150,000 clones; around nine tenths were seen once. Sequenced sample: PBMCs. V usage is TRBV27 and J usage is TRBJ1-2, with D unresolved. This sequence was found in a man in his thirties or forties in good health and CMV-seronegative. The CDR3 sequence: CASSSRPLSYGYTF. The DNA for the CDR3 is TGTGCCAGCAGTTCTAGACCTCTTTCCTATGGCTACACCTTC.